This record covers a single TCR beta chain. Method: immunoSEQ multiplex PCR; TCRdb's copy keeps in-frame clones and lacks some. The profile shows about 55,000 clones, almost 85% of them singletons. V was clipped by 6 bases and J by 1 base, with 11 bases between them. The CDR3 consists of 14 residues. CDR1 is MDHEN, CDR2 SYDVKM, per germline. The sample comes from a study of blood T cell repertoires in COVID-19. Study-wide context: Nucleic acid was either cDNA or gDNA, and it came from T cells, B-cell-depleted T cells, or PBMCs.

The receptor was isolated from a human donor in a cohort sampled during active COVID-19. The chain links TRBV28 to TRBJ2-3, with D possibly TRBD2 on 6 matching bases. The material sequenced was peripheral blood. CDR3 nucleotides: TGTGCCAGCAGGACGGGGGTGGGCACAGATACGCAGTATTTT. Amino acids: CASRTGVGTDTQYF. Full variable domain (outside the CDR3, taken from reference TRBV28 and TRBJ2-3): DVKVTQSSRYLVKRTGEKVFLECVQDMDHENMFWYRQDPGLGLRLIYFSYDVKMKEKGDIPEGYSVSREKKERFSLILESASTNQTSMYLCASRTGVGTDTQYFGPGTRLTVL.